This T cell receptor (beta chain) originates from a study of radiotherapy plus CTLA-4 blockade in lung cancer. Study details: 15% to 20% of patients responded objectively, and around 32% achieved disease control.

For this clone: Its target is not known.

This CDR3 is built from 14 residues. Germline-derived CDR1 and CDR2 are SGHTA and FQGNSA. V lost 8 bases, J lost 7 bases, and 10 bases stayed unmatched. General study results and limits: The study found tumor-derived TCR clones expanded in blood after radiotherapy plus ipilimumab.

TCRdb's copy holds only in-frame clones and misses some; the assay was immunoSEQ multiplex PCR. The sample contains approximately 100,000 clones, 80% to 85% of which appear only once. The sample was peripheral blood, taken from a patient treated with radiotherapy plus ipilimumab. The TCR sequence derives from a human donor with non-small cell lung cancer who had a partial response to radiotherapy plus ipilimumab. This chain connects TRBV7-2 to TRBJ2-1; 8 positions agree with TRBD2. The CDR3 coding sequence is TGTGCCAGCGTCCGGACTAGCAGTATAAATGAGCAGTTCTTC. It translates to CASVRTSSINEQFF.